A selection of T cell receptor beta chains follows, all from one sample in a study of T cell responses to AZD1222 COVID-19 vaccine. Here immunoSEQ multiplex PCR was the method, and the copy in TCRdb shows in-frame clones only, minus some. Of 55,000 to 60,000 clones listed, 85% were seen once; the top ten hold approximately 19%. The sample consisted of peripheral blood, taken on day 0 of MenACWY control vaccination. The receptors were gathered from an adult in good health. Each CDR3 is given with its conserved first and last residue. The D gene is left open where the match is weak. A row's size may be missing; if present it is once, few, many or a size class.

j_call: TRBJ2-7; v_call: TRBV4-2; d_call: TRBD2; clone_size: .; cdr3_nt: TGTGCCAGCAGCCAAATATTGGCGGGAGGGCCTATCTACGAGCAGTACTTC; cdr3_aa: CASSQILAGGPIYEQYF
j_call: TRBJ2-3; v_call: TRBV10-3; d_call: .; clone_size: once; cdr3_nt: TGTGCCATCAGTGAGGCGACCCGGACAGATACGCAGTATTTT; cdr3_aa: CAISEATRTDTQYF
j_call: TRBJ2-7; v_call: TRBV10-3; d_call: .; clone_size: once; cdr3_nt: TGTGCCATCAGTGTTATGGACGGGCTGGGAGACGAGCAGTACTTC; cdr3_aa: CAISVMDGLGDEQYF
j_call: TRBJ2-2; v_call: TRBV19; d_call: .; clone_size: .; cdr3_nt: TGTGCCAGTAGTGACCTAATGAACACCGGGGAGCTGTTTTTT; cdr3_aa: CASSDLMNTGELFF
j_call: TRBJ2-7; v_call: TRBV5-1; d_call: TRBD2; clone_size: .; cdr3_nt: TGCGCCAGCAGCTTGACTAGCGGGGCCTACGAGCAGTACTTC; cdr3_aa: CASSLTSGAYEQYF
j_call: TRBJ1-1; v_call: TRBV28; d_call: .; clone_size: once; cdr3_nt: TGTGCCAGCAGTTTCTGGGGGGCGGCTTTCTTT; cdr3_aa: CASSFWGAAFF
j_call: TRBJ2-3; v_call: TRBV28; d_call: TRBD2; clone_size: .; cdr3_nt: TGTGCCAGCAGCCTAGCGGGAGGCGGGACAGATACGCAGTATTTT; cdr3_aa: CASSLAGGGTDTQYF
j_call: TRBJ2-1; v_call: TRBV7-2; d_call: .; clone_size: .; cdr3_nt: TGTGCCAGCAGCTTACCCCTCTACAATGAGCAGTTCTTC; cdr3_aa: CASSLPLYNEQFF
j_call: TRBJ2-1; v_call: TRBV12-3/TRBV12-4; d_call: .; clone_size: .; cdr3_nt: TGTGCCAGCAGTTTATCCAGTTACAATGAGCAGTTCTTC; cdr3_aa: CASSLSSYNEQFF
j_call: TRBJ1-1; v_call: TRBV27; d_call: TRBD1; clone_size: .; cdr3_nt: TGTGCCAGCAGTCGGGACAGGGGGGGTTCGGCTTTCTTT; cdr3_aa: CASSRDRGGSAFF
j_call: TRBJ2-1; v_call: TRBV19; d_call: TRBD1; clone_size: .; cdr3_nt: TGTGCCAGTAGTATAGCAGGGGGAAAAAATGAGCAGTTCTTC; cdr3_aa: CASSIAGGKNEQFF
j_call: TRBJ1-2; v_call: TRBV5-1; d_call: .; clone_size: .; cdr3_nt: TGCGCCAGCAGCTTGGCCGCTCTGGGGTATGGCTACACCTTC; cdr3_aa: CASSLAALGYGYTF
j_call: TRBJ2-1; v_call: TRBV19; d_call: .; clone_size: .; cdr3_nt: TGTGCCAGTAGTATGGTGGGGTCCTCCTACAATGAGCAGTTCTTC; cdr3_aa: CASSMVGSSYNEQFF
j_call: TRBJ2-5; v_call: TRBV5-6; d_call: .; clone_size: .; cdr3_nt: TGTGCCAGCAGCTCGTATAGTGGAGGGGAGACCCAGTACTTC; cdr3_aa: CASSSYSGGETQYF
j_call: TRBJ2-7; v_call: TRBV2; d_call: TRBD2; clone_size: .; cdr3_nt: TGTGCCACCAAGGGACCGGGGGGTTACGAGCAGTACTTC; cdr3_aa: CATKGPGGYEQYF
j_call: TRBJ1-4; v_call: TRBV4-1; d_call: .; clone_size: .; cdr3_nt: TGCGCCAGCAGCCAAGGACAGATGGGGGAAAAACTGTTTTTT; cdr3_aa: CASSQGQMGEKLFF
j_call: TRBJ1-3; v_call: TRBV19; d_call: .; clone_size: few; cdr3_nt: TGTGCCAGTAGTATGAGGGTTGGAAACACCATATATTTT; cdr3_aa: CASSMRVGNTIYF
j_call: TRBJ2-5; v_call: TRBV6-2/TRBV6-3; d_call: TRBD2; clone_size: .; cdr3_nt: TGTGCCAGCAGTCTCCTAGCGGGAGTAGAGACCCAGTACTTC; cdr3_aa: CASSLLAGVETQYF
j_call: TRBJ1-4; v_call: TRBV7-2; d_call: .; clone_size: .; cdr3_nt: TGTGCCAGCAGGCCCAGGGCCACTAATGAAAAACTGTTTTTT; cdr3_aa: CASRPRATNEKLFF
j_call: TRBJ1-4; v_call: TRBV19; d_call: .; clone_size: .; cdr3_nt: TGTGCCAGTAGTATAGGCATGGGGTCGAATGAAAAACTGTTTTTT; cdr3_aa: CASSIGMGSNEKLFF
j_call: TRBJ1-4; v_call: TRBV27; d_call: TRBD1; clone_size: .; cdr3_nt: TGTGCCAGCAGTTCGACAGGGATGACTGAAAAACTGTTTTTT; cdr3_aa: CASSSTGMTEKLFF
j_call: TRBJ1-1; v_call: TRBV5-1; d_call: .; clone_size: .; cdr3_nt: TGCGCCAGCAAGGAGGAAGGGTTGAACACTGAAGCTTTCTTT; cdr3_aa: CASKEEGLNTEAFF
j_call: TRBJ1-3; v_call: TRBV5-1; d_call: .; clone_size: .; cdr3_nt: TGCGCCAGCAGCTTGGATGGGGGCGTAGGCGGAAACACCATATATTTT; cdr3_aa: CASSLDGGVGGNTIYF
j_call: TRBJ1-4; v_call: TRBV12-3/TRBV12-4; d_call: .; clone_size: .; cdr3_nt: TGTGCCAGCACCGGAGCGACGAATGAAAAACTGTTTTTT; cdr3_aa: CASTGATNEKLFF
j_call: TRBJ2-3; v_call: TRBV19; d_call: TRBD2; clone_size: .; cdr3_nt: TGTGCCAGTAGTGGGAGGGCCTTCGATACGCAGTATTTT; cdr3_aa: CASSGRAFDTQYF
j_call: TRBJ1-3; v_call: TRBV7-2; d_call: .; clone_size: once; cdr3_nt: TGTGCCAGCAGTGATACCCCGGGGGGTGGAAACACCATATATTTT; cdr3_aa: CASSDTPGGGNTIYF
j_call: TRBJ1-2; v_call: TRBV28; d_call: TRBD1; clone_size: .; cdr3_nt: TGTGCCAGCAGTTTGGGTGGACAGGGCTATGGCTACACCTTC; cdr3_aa: CASSLGGQGYGYTF
j_call: TRBJ1-6; v_call: TRBV6-6; d_call: .; clone_size: .; cdr3_nt: TGTGCCAGCAGTCCCGACAGCCCTCATAGGGCACCCCTCCACTTT; cdr3_aa: CASSPDSPHRAPLHF
j_call: TRBJ2-1; v_call: TRBV7-9; d_call: .; clone_size: .; cdr3_nt: TGTGCCAGCAGCTTTCAAGGGTCCAGGGACAATGAGCAGTTCTTC; cdr3_aa: CASSFQGSRDNEQFF
j_call: TRBJ2-6; v_call: TRBV6-4; d_call: TRBD2; clone_size: .; cdr3_nt: TGTGCCAGCAGTGAGCTAGCGGGCTCTGGGGCCAACGTCCTGACTTTC; cdr3_aa: CASSELAGSGANVLTF
j_call: TRBJ2-1; v_call: TRBV4-3; d_call: TRBD2; clone_size: .; cdr3_nt: TGCGCCAGCAGCCAACTAGCGGGAGCGTTTCTCGATGAGCAGTTCTTC; cdr3_aa: CASSQLAGAFLDEQFF
j_call: TRBJ2-7; v_call: TRBV12-3/TRBV12-4; d_call: .; clone_size: .; cdr3_nt: TGTGCCAGCAGTCAGACACGCTCCTACGAGCAGTACTTC; cdr3_aa: CASSQTRSYEQYF
j_call: TRBJ2-7; v_call: TRBV15; d_call: .; clone_size: .; cdr3_nt: TGTGCCACCAGCAGAGAGGCAGGGATGGACTACGAGCAGTACTTC; cdr3_aa: CATSREAGMDYEQYF
j_call: TRBJ2-7; v_call: TRBV5-4; d_call: .; clone_size: .; cdr3_nt: TGTGCCAGCAGCAACCAAGCGTACGAGCAGTACTTC; cdr3_aa: CASSNQAYEQYF
j_call: TRBJ1-6; v_call: TRBV6-2/TRBV6-3; d_call: TRBD1; clone_size: .; cdr3_nt: TGTGCCAGCAGTTACGCAAGACAGGGGTCCTATAATTCACCCCTCCACTTT; cdr3_aa: CASSYARQGSYNSPLHF
j_call: TRBJ2-2; v_call: TRBV7-6; d_call: TRBD1; clone_size: .; cdr3_nt: TGTGCCAGCAGCCCCGGACAGGGTATCAGTTTTGGCACCGGGGAGCTGTTTTTT; cdr3_aa: CASSPGQGISFGTGELFF
j_call: TRBJ1-2; v_call: TRBV28; d_call: .; clone_size: .; cdr3_nt: TGTGCCAGCAGTTCGCGACGGATATTCTATGGCTACACCTTC; cdr3_aa: CASSSRRIFYGYTF
j_call: TRBJ1-5; v_call: TRBV24-1; d_call: .; clone_size: .; cdr3_nt: TGTGCCACCAGTGATTCGGGGTACGGCAATCAGCCCCAGCATTTT; cdr3_aa: CATSDSGYGNQPQHF
j_call: TRBJ1-2; v_call: TRBV30; d_call: .; clone_size: few; cdr3_nt: TGTGCCTGGACAGGGGAGCCAATCTATGGCTACACCTTC; cdr3_aa: CAWTGEPIYGYTF
j_call: TRBJ2-7; v_call: TRBV4-1; d_call: TRBD2; clone_size: .; cdr3_nt: TGCGCCAGCAGCCAAATACGGCCGAGGGAGGGGACCTACGAGCAGTACTTC; cdr3_aa: CASSQIRPREGTYEQYF
j_call: TRBJ2-5; v_call: TRBV29-1; d_call: .; clone_size: .; cdr3_nt: TGCAGCGTTAAGCCTCCAGGGGTAGGCGAGACCCAGTACTTC; cdr3_aa: CSVKPPGVGETQYF
j_call: TRBJ2-5; v_call: TRBV11-3; d_call: .; clone_size: .; cdr3_nt: TGTGCCAGCAGCTTAGAGGGACTGCCAGGAGAGACCCAGTACTTC; cdr3_aa: CASSLEGLPGETQYF
j_call: TRBJ2-1; v_call: TRBV5-1; d_call: .; clone_size: .; cdr3_nt: TGCGCCAGCAGCTTGGGATCAGTGTCGTCCTACAATGAGCAGTTCTTC; cdr3_aa: CASSLGSVSSYNEQFF
j_call: TRBJ2-3; v_call: TRBV7-9; d_call: .; clone_size: .; cdr3_nt: TGTGCCAGCAGCGTAGTCACAGATACGCAGTATTTT; cdr3_aa: CASSVVTDTQYF